The TCR beta chain under discussion was sequenced for a study of CD8 T cells in ankylosing spondylitis. Germline V gene data show CDR1 as SGHRS and CDR2 as YFSETQ. The trim removed 1 base at V and 0 bases at J, leaving 4 bases unmatched. The CDR3 covers 16 residues. This clonotype has at least ten counts. TCRdb reprocessed the 5' RACE reads via MiXCR and lists one record per CDR3 protein. The repertoire consists of a few hundred thousand distinct CDR3 sequences, with over 9.5% occurring once and the leading ten covering about 20%. The source of this sequence is a male donor with ankylosing spondylitis or in good health (not recorded which). Sequenced material: blood, either unsorted or a sorted T cell fraction (not recorded which). This chain connects TRBV5-1 to TRBJ2-3; TRBD1 aligns across 8 bases. This chain's CDR3 is CASSLTGQGSTDTQYF. The CDR3 bases are TGCGCCAGCAGCTTGACTGGACAGGGAAGCACAGATACGCAGTATTTT.